A selection of T cell receptor beta chains follows, all from one sample in a study of CD4 and CD8 cells across lung adenocarcinoma regions. In TCRdb, the PCR reads were re-called with MiXCR into one record per CDR3 protein. The table records more than 4,000 distinct CDR3 sequences, 35% to 50% of them present only once. Input material: CD4+ T cells from the margin of a lung tumor. These receptors were collected from a female donor with lung adenocarcinoma. The CD4 and CD8 labels of this study may be unreliable. Both conserved end residues are part of each CDR3. Fields, in order: D gene, V gene, J gene, clone size, CDR3 DNA, CDR3 protein. A D gene is named only where the DNA matches it firmly. Clone size is not always given. Where it is, it says once, few, many or a class for expanded clones.

>.|TRBV6-4|TRBJ2-3|.
TGTGCCAGCGGTGGGGGTAGGGGAGGCAAAGACACGCAGTATTTT
CASGGGRGGKDTQYF
>.|TRBV27|TRBJ1-4|medium-sized
TGTGCCAGCAGCCAAACTACAGGGCCGCCTAATGAAAAACTGTTTTTT
CASSQTTGPPNEKLFF
>.|TRBV25-1|TRBJ2-1|few
TGTGCCAGCAGTGGGGCCCGGGGGAGCTCCTACAATGAGCAGTTCTTC
CASSGARGSSYNEQFF
>TRBD1|TRBV27|TRBJ2-1|.
TGTGCCAGCACAGGGACAGTTGGAGAGCAGTTCTTC
CASTGTVGEQFF
>TRBD1|TRBV6-5|TRBJ2-5|medium-sized
TGTGCCAGCAGTTACTCGATCCGGGACAGGGGTCGGAATGAGCAGTACTTC
CASSYSIRDRGRNEQYF
>TRBD1|TRBV27|TRBJ2-1|large
TGTGCCAGCAGTCCCGGGCCGGGACAGGGGAGGAATGAGCAGTTCTTC
CASSPGPGQGRNEQFF
>.|TRBV3-1|TRBJ2-6|.
TGTGCCAGCAGCCACGCTTCCCCGGGACTTAGCTCTGGGGCCAACGTCCTGACTTTC
CASSHASPGLSSGANVLTF
>.|TRBV6-5|TRBJ2-7|medium-sized
TGTGCCAGCAGTTACTCGAGCGACTTAGCCTACGAGCAGTACTTC
CASSYSSDLAYEQYF
>.|TRBV6-1|TRBJ2-5|medium-sized
TGTGCCAGCAGGGGGGATACGGAGACCCAGTACTTC
CASRGDTETQYF
>.|TRBV27|TRBJ2-3|once
TGTGCCAGCAGCCCAGGGTCAGATACGCAGTATTTT
CASSPGSDTQYF
>TRBD2|TRBV25-1|TRBJ2-7|.
TGTGCCAGCAGTGAATTAAACTGGCGGGAGGCCTACGAGCAGTACTTC
CASSELNWREAYEQYF
>.|TRBV6-1|TRBJ2-5|medium-sized
TGTGCCAGCAGTGGGGATATAGGCGCCCAGTACTTC
CASSGDIGAQYF
>.|TRBV27|TRBJ1-2|medium-sized
TGTGCCAGCAGTTTATACCCCCCGACACGTCCGCATGGCTACACCTTC
CASSLYPPTRPHGYTF
>.|TRBV6-5|TRBJ2-1|.
TGTGCCAGCAGCTACTCGGTACAGGCTGCGCCAACCGGGGAGCAGTTTTTC
CASSYSVQAAPTGEQFF
>.|TRBV7-8|TRBJ2-1|.
TGTGCCAGCAGCGCACAGACTAGTTCGACTATACTCTTC
CASSAQTSSTILF
>.|TRBV10-1|TRBJ2-7|medium-sized
TGCGCCAGCAGTGAGGAACAGATGAGTCCCGAGCAGTACTTC
CASSEEQMSPEQYF
>.|TRBV11-2|TRBJ2-1|.
TGTGCCAGCAGCCCCGGACCGTACAATGAGCAGTTCTTC
CASSPGPYNEQFF
>.|TRBV27|TRBJ2-5|.
TGTGCCAGCAGGCCAACTAGGGCAACCGGAGAGACCCAGTACTTC
CASRPTRATGETQYF
>.|TRBV6-1|TRBJ2-1|large
TGTGCCAGCAGTGAAGCGAACCCCGGGAGCTCCTACAATGAGCAGTTCTTC
CASSEANPGSSYNEQFF
>.|TRBV23-1|TRBJ2-4|few
TGCGCCAGGGTAAGCGATGAGCAGTACTTC
CARVSDEQYF
>TRBD2|TRBV6-1|TRBJ2-1|.
TGTGCCAGCAGTGAACGACTAGCGGGAGCGTACGAGCAGTTCTTC
CASSERLAGAYEQFF
>TRBD2|TRBV4-2|TRBJ2-3|.
TGTGCCAGCAGCCAAGGGACTAGCGGGAGGTACCCCACAGATACGCAGTATTTT
CASSQGTSGRYPTDTQYF
>.|TRBV6-1|TRBJ2-7|.
TGTGCCAGCAACTGGATGGGGCAGGTCGAGCAGTACTTC
CASNWMGQVEQYF
>TRBD1|TRBV6-1|TRBJ2-5|few
TGTGCCAGCAGTGAAGAGGTGACAGGGTTGGAGACCCAGTACTTC
CASSEEVTGLETQYF
>.|TRBV23-1|TRBJ2-1|few
TGCGCCAGCAGTCTTGGACGGCCTGAGTACAATGAGCAGTTCTTC
CASSLGRPEYNEQFF
>TRBD1|TRBV5-1|TRBJ2-3|.
TGCGCCAGCAGCTTACCGGGACAGGGGACAGATACGCAGTATTTT
CASSLPGQGTDTQYF
>TRBD1|TRBV24-1|TRBJ2-5|once
TGTGCCACCAGTGGGGGACAGGGGAAAGGGGAGACCCAGTACTTC
CATSGGQGKGETQYF
>TRBD1|TRBV27|TRBJ2-2|large
TGTGCCAGCAGCCGGGACAGCACCGGGGAGCTGTTTTTT
CASSRDSTGELFF
>TRBD2|TRBV15|TRBJ2-1|few
TGTGCCACCAGCAGAGGGAATAATCTGGCTAGCGGGAGGAACAATGAGCAGTTCTTC
CATSRGNNLASGRNNEQFF
>.|TRBV6-1|TRBJ2-6|.
TGTGCCAGCAGTGAAATTGGGGGGGCCTACGTGCTGTACTTC
CASSEIGGAYVLYF
>.|TRBV10-2|TRBJ2-1|.
TGCGCCAGCAGTGCGGTACAGTTAATCAATGAGCAGTTCTTC
CASSAVQLINEQFF
>.|TRBV6-1|TRBJ2-2|.
TGTGCCAGCAGTCGATATAATGATCGACTCAACACCGAGGCGCTGTATTTT
CASSRYNDRLNTEALYF
>.|TRBV7-2|TRBJ2-2|.
TGTGCCAGCAGCTTAGGCCGCCTCCCGTACACCGGGGAGCTGTTTTTT
CASSLGRLPYTGELFF
>TRBD2|TRBV6-1|TRBJ2-1|medium-sized
TGTGCCAGCAGTGTCCCGGGACTAGCCGATTACAATGAGCAGTTCTTC
CASSVPGLADYNEQFF
>TRBD2|TRBV3-1|TRBJ2-1|.
TGTGCCAGCAGCCCCAGACTAGCGGGAGGGAATGAGCAGTTCTTC
CASSPRLAGGNEQFF
>TRBD1|TRBV6-1|TRBJ1-2|medium-sized
TGTGCCAGCACCCTGGACAGGGGCCACTATGGCTACACCTTC
CASTLDRGHYGYTF
>.|TRBV6-5|TRBJ2-1|.
TGTGCCAGCAGTTGGGCCGTTAACAATGAGCAGTTCTTC
CASSWAVNNEQFF
>.|TRBV6-5|TRBJ2-7|medium-sized
TGTGCCAGCAGTTCTCTCCAGCGGAGGAGCGAGCAGTACTTC
CASSSLQRRSEQYF
>TRBD2|TRBV6-1|TRBJ2-3|.
TGTGCCAGCAGGAGCGGGAGGGCCTTGGGTACGCAGTATTTT
CASRSGRALGTQYF
>.|TRBV10-1|TRBJ2-4|.
TGCGCCAGCAGTGAGGAAGCCCTGAAGGAGCAGTACTTC
CASSEEALKEQYF
>.|TRBV6-1|TRBJ2-5|.
TGTGCCAGCAGCCCGGGCCTCACCCAAGACACCCAGTACTTC
CASSPGLTQDTQYF